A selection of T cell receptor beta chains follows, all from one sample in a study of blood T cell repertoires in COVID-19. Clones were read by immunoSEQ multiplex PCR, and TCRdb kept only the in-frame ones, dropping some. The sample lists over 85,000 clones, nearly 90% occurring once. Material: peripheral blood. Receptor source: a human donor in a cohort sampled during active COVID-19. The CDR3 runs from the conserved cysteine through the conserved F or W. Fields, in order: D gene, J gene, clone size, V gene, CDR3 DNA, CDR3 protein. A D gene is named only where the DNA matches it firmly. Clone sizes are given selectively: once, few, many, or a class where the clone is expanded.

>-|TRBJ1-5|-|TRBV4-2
TGTGCCAGCAGCCAAGAGGGGCAGCCAAGCAATCAGCCCCAGCATTTT
CASSQEGQPSNQPQHF
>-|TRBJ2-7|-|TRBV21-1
TGTGCCAGCAGCCGCAAACCGGGACTAGCGGAGCGCTACGAGCAGTACTTC
CASSRKPGLAERYEQYF
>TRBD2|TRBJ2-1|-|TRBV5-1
TGCGCCAGTAAAGCGGGAGCGCCGTCCTACAATGAGCAGTTCTTC
CASKAGAPSYNEQFF
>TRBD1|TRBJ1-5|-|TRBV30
TGTGCCTGGAGTGTATCCTCCTCAGGGGGTAACCAGCCCCAGCATTTT
CAWSVSSSGGNQPQHF
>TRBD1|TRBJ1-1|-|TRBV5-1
TGCGCCAGCAGTCCCGCGGGACAGGGGTTGGACACTGAAGCTTTCTTT
CASSPAGQGLDTEAFF
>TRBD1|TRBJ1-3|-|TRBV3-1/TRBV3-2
TGTGCCAGCAGCGGAAAGGGACAGAGAAGTGGTTCTGGAAACACCATATATTTT
CASSGKGQRSGSGNTIYF
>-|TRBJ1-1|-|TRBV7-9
TGTGCCAGCAGCTTAACCCCAGGGCCGAACACTGAAGCTTTCTTT
CASSLTPGPNTEAFF
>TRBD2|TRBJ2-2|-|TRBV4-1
TGCGCCAGCAGCCAATTAAGCAGCGGGGCCACCGGGGAGCTGTTTTTT
CASSQLSSGATGELFF
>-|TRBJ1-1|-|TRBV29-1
TGCAGCTTCGACAGCGGGTATGAAGCTTTCTTT
CSFDSGYEAFF
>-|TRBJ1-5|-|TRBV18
TGTGCCAGCTCGACCGGCAGGGTTTGGCAGCCCCAGCATTTT
CASSTGRVWQPQHF
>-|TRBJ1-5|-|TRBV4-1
TGCGCCAGCAGCCAAGTGGGGGGAAGTCAGCCCCAGCATTTT
CASSQVGGSQPQHF
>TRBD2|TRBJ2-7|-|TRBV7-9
TGTGCCAGCACTCCTCCGGGACTAGCGACCCACGAGCAGTACTTC
CASTPPGLATHEQYF
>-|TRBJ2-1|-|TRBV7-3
TGTGCCAGCAGCTTAAACCTAGGACCGGGGGTTGATGAGCAGTTCTTC
CASSLNLGPGVDEQFF
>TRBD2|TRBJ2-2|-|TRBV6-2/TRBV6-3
TGTGCCAGCAGTTACTCACGTAGCGGGAGAAACACCGGGGAGCTGTTTTTT
CASSYSRSGRNTGELFF
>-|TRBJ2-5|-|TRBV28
TGTGCCAGCAACCGGGACAACCAAGAGACCCAGTACTTC
CASNRDNQETQYF
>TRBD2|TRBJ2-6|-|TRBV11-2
TGTGCCAGCAGGGCTACCCCGCGGGGGTCGGTCGGGGCCAACGTCCTGACTTTC
CASRATPRGSVGANVLTF
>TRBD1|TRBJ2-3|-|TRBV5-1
TGCGCCAGCAGCCCGGACAGGAGCACAGATACGCAGTATTTT
CASSPDRSTDTQYF
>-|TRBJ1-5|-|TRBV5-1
TGCGCCAGCAGTTATGGACAGAATCAGCCCCAGCATTTT
CASSYGQNQPQHF
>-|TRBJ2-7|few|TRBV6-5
TGTGCCAGCAGTTACTCGATACAGGGATCCTACGAGCAGTACTTC
CASSYSIQGSYEQYF
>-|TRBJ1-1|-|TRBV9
TGTGCCAGCAGCACAGGACAGCCGAACACTGAAGCTTTCTTT
CASSTGQPNTEAFF
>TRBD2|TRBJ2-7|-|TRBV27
TGTGCCAGCAGCCATCCGGGAGGCGAGCAGTACTTC
CASSHPGGEQYF
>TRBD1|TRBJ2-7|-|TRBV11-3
TGTGCCAGCAGCTCGGGACAGTACTACGAGCAGTACTTC
CASSSGQYYEQYF
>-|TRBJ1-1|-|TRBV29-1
TGCAGCGTTAAACAGACAGCCTATATGAACACTGAAGCTTTCTTT
CSVKQTAYMNTEAFF
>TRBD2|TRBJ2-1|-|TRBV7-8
TGTGCCAGCAGCTCAGCGGGGGCCCTAGGTGAGCAGTTCTTC
CASSSAGALGEQFF
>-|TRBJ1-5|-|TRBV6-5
TGTGCCAGCAGCGAGGGAACCTGGGGCAATCAGCCCCAGCATTTT
CASSEGTWGNQPQHF
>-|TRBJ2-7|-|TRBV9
TGTGCCAGCAGCCCAGAGGCACAAAGTTTCTACGAGCAGTACTTC
CASSPEAQSFYEQYF
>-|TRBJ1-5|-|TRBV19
TGTGCCAGTAGTCGCAATGGGGGGGGCAATCAGCCCCAGCATTTT
CASSRNGGGNQPQHF
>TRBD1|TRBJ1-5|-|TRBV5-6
TGTGCCAGCAGTTTAAGGGGGCGCGGTCAGCCCCAGCATTTT
CASSLRGRGQPQHF
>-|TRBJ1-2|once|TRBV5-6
TGTGCCAGCAGCTCACGAACAGGGATACTTTGGGGCTACACCTTC
CASSSRTGILWGYTF
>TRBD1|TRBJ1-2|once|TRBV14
TGTGCCAGCAGCCAAGATATAAACAGGGGGAGCGGCTACACCTTC
CASSQDINRGSGYTF
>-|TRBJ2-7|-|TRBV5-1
TGCGCCAGCAGCTTGGAGGGCAGGGGCCTCTACGAGCAGTACTTC
CASSLEGRGLYEQYF
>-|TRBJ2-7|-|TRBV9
TGTGCCAGCAGCGTAGACGCCCATCAGGGGGGTAGTCATCAGTACTTC
CASSVDAHQGGSHQYF
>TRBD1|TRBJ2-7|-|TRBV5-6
TGTGCCAGCAGCGAGAGGGGACAGGGATTGTACGAGCAGTACTTC
CASSERGQGLYEQYF
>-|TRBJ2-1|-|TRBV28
TGTGCCAGCGGCCGGCCAGGGACCTACAATGAGCAGTTCTTC
CASGRPGTYNEQFF
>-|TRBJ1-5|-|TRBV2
TGTGCCAGCAGTGTCGCGCAGGGTGCGAATCAGCCCCAGCATTTT
CASSVAQGANQPQHF
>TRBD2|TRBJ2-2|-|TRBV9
TGTGCCAGCAGCGCTACGACTAGCGGTCACACCGGGGAGCTGTTTTTT
CASSATTSGHTGELFF
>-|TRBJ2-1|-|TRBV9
TGTGCCAGCAGCGTAGAGACCGTAGCGTTTGGTGAGCAGTTCTTC
CASSVETVAFGEQFF
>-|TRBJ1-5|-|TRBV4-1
TGCGCCAGCAGCCAGAAAGGAGGGGCCGAGGGTCAGCCCCAGCATTTT
CASSQKGGAEGQPQHF
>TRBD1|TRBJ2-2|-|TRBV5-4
TGTGCCAGCAGCCGTGGACAGGGAGTACGGACCGGGGAGCTGTTTTTT
CASSRGQGVRTGELFF
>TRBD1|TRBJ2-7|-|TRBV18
TGTGCCAGCTCTACGACCGGACAGGTTCCCTACGAGCAGTACTTC
CASSTTGQVPYEQYF
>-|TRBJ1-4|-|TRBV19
TGTGCCAGTAGTATAGTTCCCGGCCAGACCTTCAGGGGTCATGAAAAACTGTTTTTT
CASSIVPGQTFRGHEKLFF
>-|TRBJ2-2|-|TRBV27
TGTGCCACCACAACTAAGTGGAGAGCGGCGAACACCGGGGAGCTGTTTTTT
CATTTKWRAANTGELFF
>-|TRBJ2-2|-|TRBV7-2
TGTGCCAGCAGCTTGGTGGCGGGAAACACCGGGGAGCTGTTTTTT
CASSLVAGNTGELFF
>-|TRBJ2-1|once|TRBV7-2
TGTGCCAGCAGCTCCCGTAGGGGGGGCGGTGCGAATGAGCAGTTCTTC
CASSSRRGGGANEQFF
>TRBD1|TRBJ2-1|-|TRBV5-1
TGCGCCAGCAGCTTCGGACAGGGGGCTGGGAATGAGCAGTTCTTC
CASSFGQGAGNEQFF
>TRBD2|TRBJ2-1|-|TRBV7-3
TGTGCCAGCAGCTCCAAGTTGCCTAGCGGGAGGGCCCCTGGGAGGTCAGAGCAGTTCTTC
CASSSKLPSGRAPGRSEQFF
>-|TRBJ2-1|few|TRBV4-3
TGCGCCAGCAGCCATATCCAGGGCAATGAGCAGTTCTTC
CASSHIQGNEQFF
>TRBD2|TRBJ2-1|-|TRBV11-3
TGTGCCAGCAGCACTTCAGCGGGAGTAGACAATGAGCAGTTCTTC
CASSTSAGVDNEQFF
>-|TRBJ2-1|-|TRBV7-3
TGTGCCAGCAGCGCCTACGACAATGAGCAGTTCTTC
CASSAYDNEQFF
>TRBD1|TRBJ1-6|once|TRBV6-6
TGTGCCAGCAGTCTAATCGGGACAGGGCCCCAAGGGGGTAATTCACCCCTCCACTTT
CASSLIGTGPQGGNSPLHF
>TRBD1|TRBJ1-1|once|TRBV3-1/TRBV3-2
TGTGCCAGCAGCCGACCAGACAGGGTATCTGAAGCTTTCTTT
CASSRPDRVSEAFF
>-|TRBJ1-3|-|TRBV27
TGTGCCAGCAGACCCATCCACCCTCCGCAGGCCAGAAACACCATATATTTT
CASRPIHPPQARNTIYF
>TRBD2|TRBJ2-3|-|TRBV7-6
TGTGCCAGCAGCTTAGGGACTAGGCAGGAGACGCAGTATTTT
CASSLGTRQETQYF
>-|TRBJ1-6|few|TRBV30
TGTGCCTGGAGTGTACGGGGGTTATCACCCCTCCACTTT
CAWSVRGLSPLHF
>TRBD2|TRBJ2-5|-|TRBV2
TGTGCCAGCAGTGCAACTAGCGGGGGACATGGGACCCAGTACTTC
CASSATSGGHGTQYF
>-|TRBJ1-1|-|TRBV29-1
TGCAGCGTCAGCCGGGACTTAAACACTGAAGCTTTCTTT
CSVSRDLNTEAFF
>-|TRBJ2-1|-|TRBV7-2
TGTGCCAGCAGCTTAACTCCAGGGGCGTACAATGAGCAGTTCTTC
CASSLTPGAYNEQFF